This passage covers 13 T cell receptor beta chains from one sample sequenced in a study of shared clonotypes between healthy human individuals. Repertoires were generated with immunoSEQ multiplex PCR, while TCRdb's copy carries only in-frame clones and drops some. The profile shows over 2 million clones, about 95% of them singletons. CD45RO-negative CD8 cells positively selected for CCR7 made up the naive population, which excluded terminally differentiated effector memory CD45RA+ cells. Source material: naive CD8+ T cells sorted from blood. The receptors come from a man aged 18 to 30 in good health.

The chain recombines TRBV9 with TRBJ2-7, with D unclear. V lost 0 bases, J lost 6 bases, and 10 bases lay in between. CDR3 size: 13 residues. Germline assignment: CDR1 SGDLS and CDR2 YYNGEE. The CDR3 DNA sequence: TGTGCCAGCAGCGTAGTGCTGGTAGGCGAGCAGTACTTC. Protein product: CASSVVLVGEQYF. Using reference TRBV9 and TRBJ2-7 for the parts outside the CDR3, the full variable domain is DSGVTQTPKHLITATGQRVTLRCSPRSGDLSVYWYQQSLDQGLQFLIQYYNGEERAKGNILERFSAQQFPDLHSELNLSSLELGDSALYFCASSVVLVGEQYFGPGTRLTVT.

The gene calls are TRBV27 and TRBJ2-7; D uncertain. Germline CDR1 and CDR2: MNHEY and SMNVEV (reference sequence). This CDR3 has 15 amino acids. Trimming took off 4 bases at V and 0 bases at J, with 13 bases between the two ends. The CDR3 DNA is TGTGCCAGCAGTTATAAGGGTCCTTCCTCCTACGAGCAGTACTTC. Translation gives CASSYKGPSSYEQYF.

This clone was seen a single time. V usage is TRBV14 and J usage is TRBJ2-7; possibly TRBD2 for D (7 bases). V shed 0 bases and J shed 4 bases, with 16 bases lying between them. The germline CDR1 and CDR2 sequences are SGHDN and FVKESK. The CDR3 has 16 residues. CDR3 in DNA: TGTGCCAGCAGCCAAGATCTCTGGGGGGGCTCTTACGAGCAGTACTTC. The encoded protein is CASSQDLWGGSYEQYF.

The chain employs TRBV6-6 and TRBJ1-4; D unclear. The CDR3 length is 12 residues. Germline V gene data show CDR1 as MNHNY and CDR2 as SVGAGI (reference sequence). V lost 11 bases to trimming and J lost 1 base, with 8 bases between them. The CDR3 nucleotides read TGTGCCTCTGGGAGAACTAATGAAAAACTGTTTTTT. This translates into CASGRTNEKLFF.

About this clone: Other nucleotide sequences in the sample specify the same CDR3. The chain combines TRBV27 with TRBJ1-2; the D gene is possibly TRBD1 (5 bases). The germline gives CDR1 MNHEY, CDR2 SMNVEV (reference sequence). V lost 3 bases, J lost 4 bases, and 12 bases lay in between. There are 14 residues in the CDR3. CDR3 in amino acids: CASSLLGRGYGYTF. In DNA, the CDR3 is TGTGCCAGCAGTTTGCTGGGGCGAGGCTATGGCTACACCTTC.

The CDR3 DNA sequence: TGTGCCAGCAGTCCGGACAGAAGCCACTGGAATGAGCAGTTCTTC. It codes for CASSPDRSHWNEQFF. The rearrangement uses TRBV28 and TRBJ2-1; TRBD1 is a possible D gene (6 bases). Trimming removed 5 bases from V and 7 bases from J, with 18 bases in between. The CDR3 has 15 residues. Germline V gene sequence: CDR1 MDHEN, CDR2 SYDVKM.

Regarding this clone: One junction end does not reproduce the germline sequence, and a read error may be involved. This rearrangement joins TRBV29-1 to TRBJ1-2, with D possibly TRBD1 on 6 matching bases. The germline CDR1 and CDR2 sequences are SQVTM and ANQGSEA. This CDR3 has 11 residues. The CDR3 region has the DNA TGCAGCGTTCCGGGACACTACGGCTACACCTTC. This codes for CSVPGHYGYTF. The full variable domain, its missing parts supplied by reference TRBV29-1 and TRBJ1-2, is SAVISQKPSRDICQRGTSLTIQCQVDSQVTMMFWYRQQPGQSLTLIATANQGSEATYESGFVIDKFPISRPNLTFSTLTVSNMSPEDSSIYLCSVPGHYGYTFGSGTRLTVV.

V usage is TRBV5-1 and J usage is TRBJ2-1; 10 bases line up with TRBD2. Germline V gene data show CDR1 as SGHRS and CDR2 as YFSETQ. V gave up 7 bases and J gave up 5 bases; unmatched junction bases: 9. There are 15 residues in the CDR3. The CDR3 region is CASLDPLAGNNEQFF. CDR3 nucleotides: TGCGCCAGCTTAGACCCACTAGCGGGGAACAATGAGCAGTTCTTC. Using reference TRBV5-1 and TRBJ2-1 for the parts outside the CDR3, the full variable domain is KAGVTQTPRYLIKTRGQQVTLSCSPISGHRSVSWYQQTPGQGLQFLFEYFSETQRNKGNFPGRFSGRQFSNSRSEMNVSTLELGDSALYLCASLDPLAGNNEQFFGPGTRLTVL.

The J gene is TRBJ2-7, the V gene TRBV6-1; D may match TRBD1 or TRBD2 (5 bases each). This CDR3 has 16 residues. Germline assignment: CDR1 MNHNS and CDR2 SASEGT. V lost 0 bases and J lost 0, with 12 bases in between. The CDR3 nucleotides read TGTGCCAGCAGTGAAGCAGTGGGGGATAGCTCCTACGAGCAGTACTTC. It codes for CASSEAVGDSSYEQYF.

This clone was counted a single time. The chain is built from TRBV7-9 and TRBJ2-2; 12 bases match TRBD1. The ends lost 4 bases at V and 4 bases at J; junction bases unmatched: 4. CDR1 and CDR2 (germline): SEHNR, FQNEAQ (reference sequence). The CDR3 runs 16 residues. The CDR3 spells CASSSGQGAATGELFF. The CDR3 bases are TGTGCCAGCAGCTCGGGACAGGGGGCGGCCACCGGGGAGCTGTTTTTT.

V gene TRBV5-4 combines with J gene TRBJ1-3, with TRBD1 matching 11 bases. Per germline, CDR1 SGHNT and CDR2 YYREEE (reference sequence). The CDR3 spans 16 residues. Trimming took 3 bases from V and 8 from J; bases not matched to a gene: 10. CDR3 residues: CASSSGTGGIADTIYF. CDR3 nucleotide sequence: TGTGCCAGCAGCTCGGGGACAGGGGGGATAGCCGACACCATATATTTT.

The chain employs TRBV5-6 and TRBJ2-5; tentatively, D is TRBD1 (5 bases). This CDR3 has 14 residues. V lost 5 bases and J lost 8, with 19 bases in between. Germline CDR1 SGHDT, CDR2 YYEEEE. The CDR3 here is CASRQTDTLETQYF. CDR3 DNA: TGTGCCAGCAGGCAAACGGACACTCTTGAAACCCAGTACTTC.

The chain has TRBV29-1 and TRBJ1-5; D not resolved. The germline V gene has CDR1 SQVTM and CDR2 ANQGSEA. The CDR3 totals 13 residues. Trimming cost V 7 bases and J 5 bases, with 15 bases left between them. The CDR3 DNA reads as TGCAGCGCCCGGGTGAGCGGGCATCAGCCCCAGCATTTT. It specifies CSARVSGHQPQHF.